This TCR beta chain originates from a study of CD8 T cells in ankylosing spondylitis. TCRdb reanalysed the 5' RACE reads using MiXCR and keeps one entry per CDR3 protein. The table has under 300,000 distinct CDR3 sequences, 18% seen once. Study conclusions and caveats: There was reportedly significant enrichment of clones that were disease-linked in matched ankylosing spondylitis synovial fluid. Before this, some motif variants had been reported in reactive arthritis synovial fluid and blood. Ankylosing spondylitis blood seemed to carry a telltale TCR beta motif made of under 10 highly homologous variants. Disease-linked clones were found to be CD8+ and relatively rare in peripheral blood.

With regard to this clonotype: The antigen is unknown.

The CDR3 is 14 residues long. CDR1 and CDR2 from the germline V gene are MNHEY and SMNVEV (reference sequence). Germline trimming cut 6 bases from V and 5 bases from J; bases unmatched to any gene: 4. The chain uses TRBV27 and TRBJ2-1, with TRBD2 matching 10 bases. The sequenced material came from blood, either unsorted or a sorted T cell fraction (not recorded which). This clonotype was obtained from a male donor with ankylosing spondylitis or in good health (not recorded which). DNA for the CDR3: TGTGCCAGCAGCCGCGGACTAGCGGACAATGAGCAGTTCTTC. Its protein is CASSRGLADNEQFF.